The 5 T cell receptor beta chains below all came from one sample that was sequenced in a study of blood T cells in healthy people across ages. It was with a sample-barcoded 5' primer and a J-beta primer mix that a second PCR of roughly 6 to 11 cycles was run. TCRdb analysed the 5' RACE reads with MiXCR anew, one entry per CDR3 protein. The table records roughly 1.9 million distinct CDR3 sequences, about 39% of them present only once. The specimen sequenced was blood. All receptors come from a human donor in good health.

This clonotype has a count of ten or more. The chain joins TRBV7-9 to TRBJ1-1, with D possibly being TRBD1 (6 bases). The germline gives CDR1 SEHNR, CDR2 FQNEAQ (reference sequence). Trimming took 2 bases from V and 1 from J, leaving 8 bases between them. The CDR3 covers 14 residues. This chain's CDR3 is CASSLRTENTEAFF. The CDR3 nucleotides are TGTGCCAGCAGCTTAAGGACAGAGAACACTGAAGCTTTCTTT.

There are many counts of this clonotype. An end of the junction does not agree with germline; a read error may underlie this. The gene calls are TRBV7-2 and TRBJ1-4, with D perhaps matching TRBD1 (6 bases). The CDR3 covers 13 residues. Per germline, CDR1 SGHTA and CDR2 FQGNSA. The CDR3 loop reads CASSLGGGEKLFF. The CDR3 nucleotides are TGTGCCAGCAGTTTAGGGGGGGGAGAAAAACTGTTTTTT.

This chain uses TRBV29-1 with TRBJ2-5, with D perhaps matching TRBD1 or TRBD2 (5 bases each). Germline V gene data show CDR1 as SQVTM and CDR2 as ANQGSEA. The CDR3 contains 13 residues. V lost 5 bases to trimming and J lost 4 bases, with 14 bases between them. The CDR3 sequence: CSVQGRLLETQYF. In DNA form, the CDR3 reads TGCAGCGTTCAGGGACGCCTCTTAGAGACCCAGTACTTC.

This chain connects TRBV11-2 to TRBJ2-4; D perhaps matches TRBD2 (6 bases). The DNA matches TRBJ2-7 better at its end, which makes the J call doubtful. Per germline, CDR1 SGHAT and CDR2 FQNNGV. This CDR3 spans 13 amino acids. The CDR3: CASSSNGGYEQYF. The CDR3 DNA reads as TGTGCCAGCAGCTCCAACGGGGGATACGAGCAGTACTTC.

This chain uses TRBV12-3 or TRBV12-4 with TRBJ2-3, with no clear D. The CDR3 runs to 15 residues. The ends were cut back, 6 bases at V and 0 bases at J, with 13 bases in the middle. DNA for the CDR3: TGTGCCAGCAGACTCTGGGTAGGGAGCACAGATACGCAGTATTTT. This translates into CASRLWVGSTDTQYF.